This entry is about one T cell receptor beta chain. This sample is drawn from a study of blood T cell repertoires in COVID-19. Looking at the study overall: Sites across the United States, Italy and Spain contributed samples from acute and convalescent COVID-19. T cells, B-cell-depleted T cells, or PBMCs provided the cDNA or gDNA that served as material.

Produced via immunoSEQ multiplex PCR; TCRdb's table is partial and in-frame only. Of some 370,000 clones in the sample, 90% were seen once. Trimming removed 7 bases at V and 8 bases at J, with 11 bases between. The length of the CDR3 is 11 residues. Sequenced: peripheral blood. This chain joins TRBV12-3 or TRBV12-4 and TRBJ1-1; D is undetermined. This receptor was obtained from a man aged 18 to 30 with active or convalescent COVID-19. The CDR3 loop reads CASTLNGEAFF. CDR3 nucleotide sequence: TGTGCCAGCACCCTTAACGGGGAAGCTTTCTTT.